Listed below are T cell receptor beta chains from one sample, sequenced in a study of cytomegalovirus exposure and HLA in healthy donors. The method was immunoSEQ multiplex PCR; TCRdb's version includes in-frame clones alone and lacks a portion of them. Of about 61,000 clones in the sample, about 89% were seen once. The sequenced material came from PBMCs. These receptors came from a young man in good health and CMV-seropositive. The CDR3 runs from the conserved cysteine through the conserved F or W. The order of the fields is D gene, CDR3 length, clone size, V gene, J gene, CDR3 protein, CDR3 DNA. D genes are given only for firm matches. Where a row states a size, it is once, few, many or the class of an expanded clone; other rows omit it.

d_gene: -
len: 13
abundance: -
v_gene: TRBV29-1
j_gene: TRBJ1-1
CDR3aa: CSVESRGNTEAFF
CDR3nt: TGCAGCGTGGAGAGCAGGGGCAACACTGAAGCTTTCTTT

d_gene: -
len: 16
abundance: -
v_gene: TRBV19
j_gene: TRBJ1-3
CDR3aa: CASNQIGYSSGNAIYF
CDR3nt: TGTGCCAGTAATCAGATCGGGTATAGCTCTGGAAACGCCATATATTTT

d_gene: -
len: 11
abundance: once
v_gene: TRBV11-3
j_gene: TRBJ2-4
CDR3aa: CATAGRGIQYF
CDR3nt: TGTGCCACCGCAGGGCGGGGCATTCAGTACTTC

d_gene: -
len: 12
abundance: once
v_gene: TRBV6-5
j_gene: TRBJ2-1
CDR3aa: CASSYGSGEQFF
CDR3nt: TGTGCCAGCAGTTACGGATCGGGTGAGCAGTTCTTC

d_gene: TRBD1
len: 18
abundance: -
v_gene: TRBV18
j_gene: TRBJ1-5
CDR3aa: CASSPGTGASLGNQPQHF
CDR3nt: TGTGCCAGCTCACCAGGGACAGGGGCGAGTTTGGGCAATCAGCCCCAGCATTTT

d_gene: -
len: 15
abundance: -
v_gene: TRBV6-5
j_gene: TRBJ1-2
CDR3aa: CASSTDRRRGYGYTF
CDR3nt: TGTGCCAGCAGTACTGACAGGAGGAGAGGCTATGGCTACACCTTC

d_gene: -
len: 17
abundance: once
v_gene: TRBV27
j_gene: TRBJ2-2
CDR3aa: CASSLLGRNKNTGELFF
CDR3nt: TGTGCCAGCAGTTTATTGGGGCGAAATAAGAACACCGGGGAGCTGTTTTTT

d_gene: -
len: 14
abundance: -
v_gene: TRBV27
j_gene: TRBJ1-4
CDR3aa: CASSRTGTREKLFF
CDR3nt: TGTGCCAGCAGTAGGACGGGGACTCGGGAAAAACTGTTTTTT

d_gene: -
len: 13
abundance: -
v_gene: TRBV5-1
j_gene: TRBJ1-1
CDR3aa: CASSLGGNTEAFF
CDR3nt: TGCGCCAGCAGCTTAGGGGGGAACACTGAAGCTTTCTTT

d_gene: TRBD1
len: 15
abundance: -
v_gene: TRBV5-4
j_gene: TRBJ1-2
CDR3aa: CASSLGQGANYGYTF
CDR3nt: TGTGCCAGCAGCTTGGGACAGGGGGCGAACTATGGCTACACCTTC

d_gene: TRBD2
len: 16
abundance: -
v_gene: TRBV4-1
j_gene: TRBJ2-7
CDR3aa: CASSQDKASGYYEQYF
CDR3nt: TGCGCCAGCAGCCAAGATAAGGCTAGCGGGTATTACGAGCAGTACTTC

d_gene: -
len: 15
abundance: -
v_gene: TRBV28
j_gene: TRBJ1-5
CDR3aa: CASSWGGTKNQPQHF
CDR3nt: TGTGCCAGCAGCTGGGGAGGGACAAAGAATCAGCCCCAGCATTTT

d_gene: TRBD1
len: 15
abundance: -
v_gene: TRBV6-5
j_gene: TRBJ1-6
CDR3aa: CVSSYRRGRISPLHF
CDR3nt: TGTGTCAGCAGTTACAGGAGGGGGCGAATTTCACCCCTCCACTTT

d_gene: -
len: 14
abundance: -
v_gene: TRBV6-1
j_gene: TRBJ2-2
CDR3aa: CASGTLRNTGELFF
CDR3nt: TGTGCCAGCGGGACACTCAGGAACACCGGGGAGCTGTTTTTT

d_gene: -
len: 12
abundance: -
v_gene: TRBV6-5
j_gene: TRBJ1-3
CDR3aa: CASRGPGNTIYF
CDR3nt: TGTGCCAGCCGCGGGCCTGGAAACACCATATATTTT

d_gene: -
len: 17
abundance: -
v_gene: TRBV12-5
j_gene: TRBJ2-1
CDR3aa: CASGLVYQRVTYNEQFF
CDR3nt: TGTGCTAGTGGTTTGGTTTATCAGCGGGTCACCTACAATGAGCAGTTCTTC

d_gene: -
len: 17
abundance: -
v_gene: TRBV7-8
j_gene: TRBJ2-2
CDR3aa: CASSSPVQGSAVGELFF
CDR3nt: TGTGCCAGCAGCTCCCCGGTTCAGGGGAGTGCTGTCGGGGAGCTGTTTTTT

d_gene: -
len: 16
abundance: -
v_gene: TRBV28
j_gene: TRBJ2-5
CDR3aa: CASSPADRRGQETQYF
CDR3nt: TGTGCCAGCAGCCCTGCTGATCGACGGGGCCAAGAGACCCAGTACTTC

d_gene: -
len: 13
abundance: -
v_gene: TRBV7-7
j_gene: TRBJ1-1
CDR3aa: CASSLSGGTEAFF
CDR3nt: TGTGCTAGCAGCTTATCCGGGGGCACTGAAGCTTTCTTT

d_gene: -
len: 11
abundance: -
v_gene: TRBV7-8
j_gene: TRBJ1-2
CDR3aa: CASSFGGGYTF
CDR3nt: TGTGCCAGCAGCTTCGGAGGCGGCTACACCTTC

d_gene: -
len: 17
abundance: -
v_gene: TRBV21-1
j_gene: TRBJ2-2
CDR3aa: CASSPRTGTGPTGELFF
CDR3nt: TGTGCCAGCAGCCCAAGAACCGGGACAGGGCCCACCGGGGAGCTGTTTTTT

d_gene: -
len: 15
abundance: once
v_gene: TRBV6-6
j_gene: TRBJ1-1
CDR3aa: CASRGGREQIAEAFF
CDR3nt: TGTGCCAGCAGGGGAGGACGGGAACAGATTGCTGAAGCTTTCTTT

d_gene: -
len: 14
abundance: once
v_gene: TRBV5-1
j_gene: TRBJ2-2
CDR3aa: CASSLGSNTGELFF
CDR3nt: TGCGCCAGCAGCTTGGGTAGCAACACCGGGGAGCTGTTTTTT

d_gene: TRBD2
len: 15
abundance: few
v_gene: TRBV30
j_gene: TRBJ2-1
CDR3aa: CAWSDGTSELDEQFF
CDR3nt: TGTGCCTGGAGTGATGGGACTAGCGAACTCGATGAGCAGTTCTTC

d_gene: TRBD2
len: 17
abundance: -
v_gene: TRBV7-3
j_gene: TRBJ2-1
CDR3aa: CASSLVPTSGFYNEQFF
CDR3nt: TGTGCCAGCAGCTTAGTCCCGACTAGCGGATTCTACAATGAGCAGTTCTTC

d_gene: -
len: 14
abundance: -
v_gene: TRBV28
j_gene: TRBJ1-1
CDR3aa: CASSLVGENNEAFF
CDR3nt: TGTGCCAGCAGTTTAGTCGGAGAAAACAATGAAGCTTTCTTT

d_gene: TRBD1
len: 15
abundance: -
v_gene: TRBV25-1
j_gene: TRBJ2-2
CDR3aa: CASSEKGARTGELFF
CDR3nt: TGTGCCAGCAGTGAAAAGGGGGCCCGTACCGGGGAGCTGTTTTTT

d_gene: -
len: 13
abundance: -
v_gene: TRBV10-3
j_gene: TRBJ1-1
CDR3aa: CAISGAGNTEAFF
CDR3nt: TGTGCCATCAGTGGGGCAGGGAACACTGAAGCTTTCTTT

d_gene: -
len: 14
abundance: -
v_gene: TRBV5-1
j_gene: TRBJ2-7
CDR3aa: CASSLNVRSYEQYF
CDR3nt: TGCGCCAGCAGCCTCAACGTACGCTCCTACGAGCAGTACTTC

d_gene: -
len: 15
abundance: -
v_gene: TRBV30
j_gene: TRBJ1-4
CDR3aa: CAWKDYGSTNEKLFF
CDR3nt: TGTGCCTGGAAAGACTACGGGTCCACTAATGAAAAACTGTTTTTT

d_gene: -
len: 16
abundance: -
v_gene: TRBV19
j_gene: TRBJ1-1
CDR3aa: CASRNIRGGKNTEAFF
CDR3nt: TGTGCCAGTAGAAACATACGGGGGGGAAAGAACACTGAAGCTTTCTTT

d_gene: -
len: 13
abundance: few
v_gene: TRBV12-5
j_gene: TRBJ2-7
CDR3aa: CASGLSAAYEQYF
CDR3nt: TGTGCTAGTGGTTTAAGCGCAGCCTACGAGCAGTACTTC

d_gene: -
len: 14
abundance: -
v_gene: TRBV6-5
j_gene: TRBJ2-2
CDR3aa: CAVMRFANTGELFF
CDR3nt: TGTGCCGTGATGCGGTTCGCGAACACCGGGGAGCTGTTTTTT

d_gene: -
len: 13
abundance: -
v_gene: TRBV30
j_gene: TRBJ2-5
CDR3aa: CACYRRVGETQYF
CDR3nt: TGTGCCTGCTACAGGAGGGTGGGGGAGACCCAGTACTTC

d_gene: TRBD2
len: 13
abundance: -
v_gene: TRBV28
j_gene: TRBJ2-7
CDR3aa: CASRPGLTYEQYF
CDR3nt: TGTGCCAGCAGGCCGGGACTAACCTACGAGCAGTACTTC